This TCR beta chain was profiled in a study of blood T cell repertoires in COVID-19. Germline V gene sequence: CDR1 SGHDT, CDR2 YYEEEE. The CDR3 contains 14 residues. A remark on this clone: The junction differs from germline at one of its ends, possibly a read error.

Method: immunoSEQ multiplex PCR; TCRdb's copy keeps in-frame clones and lacks some. The sample lists 150,000 to 200,000 clones; around three quarters were seen once. The TCR sequence derives from a man aged 60 to 69 with acute or convalescent COVID-19. The chain combines TRBV5-6 with TRBJ2-1, with 12 bases aligning to TRBD1. The specimen was peripheral blood. CDR3 DNA: TGTGTCAGCAGCTTGGGACAGGGGGCATATGAGCAGTTCTTC. Protein: CVSSLGQGAYEQFF.